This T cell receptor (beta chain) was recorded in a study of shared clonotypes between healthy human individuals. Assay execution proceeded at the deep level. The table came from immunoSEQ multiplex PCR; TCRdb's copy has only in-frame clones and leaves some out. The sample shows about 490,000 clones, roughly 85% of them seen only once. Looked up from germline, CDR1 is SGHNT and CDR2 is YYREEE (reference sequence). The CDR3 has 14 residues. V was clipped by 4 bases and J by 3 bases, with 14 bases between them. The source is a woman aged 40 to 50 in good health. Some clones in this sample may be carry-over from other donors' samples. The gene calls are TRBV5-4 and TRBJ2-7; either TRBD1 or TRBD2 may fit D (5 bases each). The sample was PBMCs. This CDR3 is CASSPLEGNYEQYF. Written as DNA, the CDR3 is TGTGCCAGCAGCCCCCTCGAGGGGAACTACGAGCAGTACTTC.